The source of this T cell receptor beta chain is a study of blood T cell repertoires in COVID-19 (dated by TCRdb to about 2020). Background for the entire study: Samples from collaborators originated in the United States, Italy and Spain and spanned both the acute and convalescent phases of COVID-19. HLA class I and class II types, where available, came from metadata supplied by the sample provider rather than from assay-based typing. Deeply sampled blood TCRbeta repertoires from subjects exposed to, actively infected with, or recovered from COVID-19 were included in the dataset. The repertoires were released in a freely available public database intended as a resource for research on the immune response to SARS-CoV-2. The sample metadata nearly always contained a de-identified subject ID, COVID-19 status, age in years and sex. The prospective study material was composed of cDNA or gDNA derived from T cells, B-cell-depleted T cells, or PBMCs. The samples were drawn from two sources: the first 160 participants of the ongoing ImmuneRACE study, and 1,000 to 1,500 subjects contributed by 6 global collaborators. On the study overall, not on this receptor specifically: How much clinical and demographic metadata was included differed by source and by participant, and the metadata was provided uncurated.

The immunoSEQ Assay, a bias-controlled multiplex PCR, was used to amplify TCRbeta CDR3 regions from genomic DNA. From the authors' description of their analysis: Nucleated cell counts per sample were estimated from amplification of reference gene primers within the assay. To quantify the absolute abundance of each unique TCRbeta CDR3 rearrangement, sequence reads were collapsed and filtered. For each sample, productive Simpson clonality was calculated by taking the square root of Simpson's diversity index across productive rearrangements. This is the immuneACCESS table as TCRdb keeps it, with only in-frame sequences that have V and J called. A part of the clones is gone; compared with another copy, unresolved V genes explain less than half, and the rest is unexplained. That table gives V, J and clone size, and the DNA gave D and trimming. Present in this sample are some 300,000 clones, over 85% of which were seen just once. The top ten hold less than 3.5% of the sample.

For this clone: It lacks a known antigen. Within one base of it there is no much larger clone, and no base qualities were kept.

In the prospective study, participants were roughly 18 to 95 years old, resided in about two dozen geographic areas of the United States, and were enrolled through a virtual design. To assign participants to cohorts, the prospective study relied on clinical history that participants themselves reported in a screening survey and a study questionnaire. Exposed participants had been in contact, within 2 weeks of entering the study, with a person who had a PCR-confirmed or clinician-diagnosed case of COVID-19. In the prospective study, whole blood, serum and a nasopharyngeal or oropharyngeal swab were collected from each participant by mobile phlebotomists. Over an approximately two-month period, participants in the prospective study had the option of providing additional blood draws and questionnaires. Blood samples from the prospective study were shipped frozen or at room temperature prior to DNA extraction.

Relative to germline, V is missing 8 bases and J is missing 3 bases, with 13 bases of the junction outside any gene match. CDR1 and CDR2 are drawn from the germline V gene: ENHRY, SYGVKD. Its CDR3 holds 17 amino acids, cysteine through phenylalanine. The retained sequence is limited to the CDR3, 51 bases, with the frame set at the first base. Specimen: PBMCs or T cells enriched from blood (not recorded which). The origin of this receptor is a woman in her forties or fifties who had been exposed to COVID-19. The V and J segments used are TRBV10-3 and TRBJ1-6; 7 bases in the middle match TRBD1. The CDR3 protein sequence reads: CAIATPDRDSYNSPLHF. The nucleotides read TGTGCCATCGCAACCCCCGACCGGGACAGCTATAATTCACCCCTCCACTTT.